This TCR beta chain was profiled in a study of T-cell reconstitution after alpha-beta-depleted transplantation in children. The TCRbeta library incorporated unique molecular identifiers. TCRdb fed the PCR reads into MiXCR, producing one record per CDR3 protein. The sample consists of a few hundred thousand distinct CDR3 sequences, roughly 10% of them appearing once. The CDR3 is 14 amino acids. Germline assignment: CDR1 SGDLS and CDR2 YYNGEE. Trimming stripped 3 bases from V and 4 bases from J, with 10 bases between. The sequence was obtained from a human donor who donated a stem cell graft to a child with acute myeloid leukemia. Sequences were derived from PBMCs from the stem cell graft donor, sampled from the stem cell graft. This sequence joins TRBV9 and TRBJ2-2; D remains ambiguous. The CDR3 region is CASSAPDATGELFF. DNA of the CDR3: TGTGCCAGCAGCGCCCCGGACGCCACCGGGGAGCTGTTTTTT. Complete variable domain (other parts from reference TRBV9 and TRBJ2-2): DSGVTQTPKHLITATGQRVTLRCSPRSGDLSVYWYQQSLDQGLQFLIQYYNGEERAKGNILERFSAQQFPDLHSELNLSSLELGDSALYFCASSAPDATGELFFGEGSRLTVL.